This T cell receptor (beta chain) derives from a study of blood T cells in healthy people across ages (dated by TCRdb to between 2014 and 2017). Regarding the study in general: In model experiments, template switching captured about one uniquely barcoded TCR beta cDNA molecule for every two T cells. Using deep sequencing normalized with unique cDNA molecular identifiers, the study measured how TCR beta repertoire diversity changes with age. Donors were grouped into four age groups: young (average approximately 15 years), middle-aged (39), aged (about 60) and long-lived (about 90). Donors of different ages were randomly distributed across sequencing lanes to avoid experimental bias. Using the same blood draw, the study looked at two additional independent replicas of 1 million unique cDNA reads for two donors, one aged 18 to 30 and the other aged 80 or older.

According to the germline V gene (reference sequence), CDR1 reads SGHKS and CDR2 reads YYEKEE. Measured from the cysteine to the phenylalanine, the CDR3 is 11 residues long. Here the CDR3 DNA is all that survives: 33 bases in frame from base 1. V is clipped by 3 bases and J by 7 bases, and the sequence between their germline boundaries is 8 bases long. The donors were around 39 Caucasian individuals from Russia, aged roughly 6 to 90 years, who were systemically healthy. About 9.8 milliliters of peripheral blood were drawn from each donor into EDTA-treated Vacutainer tubes. Ficoll-Paque density-gradient centrifugation was used to isolate PBMCs, with at least 6 million per sample. Trizol reagent was used to extract total RNA from PBMCs, with at least 6 micrograms per sample. For every donor, an aliquot of PBMCs went through flow cytometry to measure the percentages of naive CD45RAhigh/CD27high T cells.

On this clonotype itself: Its target antigen remains unknown. No base quality values were provided; no much bigger clone lies one nucleotide off.

Libraries were constructed by 5' RACE. Sequencer: Illumina HiSeq 2500. A second PCR of about 6 to 11 cycles was run with a J-beta primer mix and a sample-barcoded 5' primer. Each TCR beta cDNA molecule received a unique molecular identifier from a template-switch 5' adaptor carrying 12 random nucleotides. Each sample yielded at least 3 million CDR3-containing paired-end reads. First-strand cDNA was synthesized from all RNA with the Mint cDNA synthesis kit, primed by a TRBC-specific oligonucleotide. Following uracil-DNA glycosylase treatment, all cDNA underwent a first 18-cycle PCR with the universal primers M1SS and BC2_uni_R. The paper's data handling went like this. Normalization of each sample was performed by random selection of 1 million high-quality reads, each carrying a distinct molecular identifier. Instead of being binned into consensus sequences, reads with shared molecular identifiers were discarded. MiTCR, run with a Q25 quality threshold and the strictest error-elimination algorithm, handled CDR3 identification, clonotype clustering and error correction. A nonparametric unseen species model using Euler transformation provided a lower-bound estimate of total TCR beta diversity. TCRdb cleaned the public reads at Q25 with fastp, built clones with MiXCR and kept in-frame beta chains. Each entry merges the rows of one CDR3 protein and shows their most common DNA and genes. What appears here as the V and J calls and clone size reflects TCRdb's work, not the paper's. Recorded for this sample are about 1.7 million distinct CDR3 sequences; roughly 28% of them occurred a single time. The biggest ten clones account for around 7.7% of the sample.

Broad study findings and their caveats: Total diversity estimates from one million sequenced T cells were considered lower bounds and underestimates. Compared with the aged group, more naive CD4+ T cells, fewer expanded clones and increased TCR diversity were shown by the long-lived group, suggesting age selection. As age increased, observed TCR beta diversity per million T cells dropped in a roughly linear way, and a significant reduction was already evident by age 40. Observed TCR beta diversity correlated strongly with the percentage of naive T cells measured by flow cytometry. Bulk unsorted PBMC profiling prevented conclusive comparison of naive and antigen-experienced compartments. Donor CMV infection status was unknown, potentially confounding age-related changes in expanded clonotypes.

Specimen: blood. This clonotype was sampled from a woman in her twenties or thirties in good health. Recombination connected TRBV5-5 to TRBJ2-7; the D gene assignment is ambiguous. Read as DNA, the sequence is TGTGCCAGCAGCTGGGCCAGGGAGCAGTACTTC. This sequence encodes CASSWAREQYF.